The 26 T cell receptor beta chains below all came from one sample that was sequenced in a study of shared clonotypes between healthy human individuals. CD45RO-negative CD8 cells positively selected for CCR7 made up the naive population, which excluded terminally differentiated effector memory CD45RA+ cells. Only in-frame clones appear in the TCRdb table, and some are missing; sequencing was by immunoSEQ multiplex PCR. The sample contains over 2,000,000 clones, around 95% of which appear only once. Sequenced: naive CD8+ T cells from PBMCs. The receptors originated from a young man in good health. Some clones in this sample may be carry-over from other donors' samples.

The V gene is TRBV7-3, the J gene TRBJ2-7, with D maybe TRBD2 (5 bases). Germline CDR1 SGHTA, CDR2 FQGTGA. Trimming took 2 bases from V and 5 from J, leaving 16 bases between them. The CDR3 sequence is 15 residues long. The CDR3 loop is CASSLEGGGSDEQYF. The CDR3 nucleotides are TGTGCCAGCAGCTTAGAGGGCGGTGGGAGCGACGAGCAGTACTTC. The whole variable domain, remainder taken from reference TRBV7-3 and TRBJ2-7, is GAGVSQTPSNKVTEKGKYVELRCDPISGHTALYWYRQSLGQGPEFLIYFQGTGAADDSGLPNDRFFAVRPEGSVSTLKIQRTERGDSAVYLCASSLEGGGSDEQYFGPGTRLTVT.

The genes are TRBV19 and TRBJ1-2; D is undetermined. With 10 bases removed from V and 2 bases from J, the gap between germline ends came to 23 bases. The germline V gene has CDR1 LNHDA and CDR2 SQIVND (reference sequence). CDR3 length: 16 residues. The DNA of the CDR3 is TGTGCCACCCTCTACGGAGAAGAGACCCCGAACTATGGCTACACCTTC. This codes for CATLYGEETPNYGYTF.

The chain recombines TRBV27 with TRBJ2-3; D unclear. Germline CDR1 is MNHEY and CDR2 is SMNVEV (reference sequence). V lost 5 bases and J 4 bases, leaving 22 bases between the germline ends. The CDR3 has 17 amino acids. This CDR3 reads CASSASLYPRNADTQYF. For the CDR3, the DNA is TGTGCCAGCAGTGCCTCCCTATACCCCCGAAATGCAGATACGCAGTATTTT.

The V call is TRBV7-9, the J call TRBJ1-2; D is uncertain. The CDR3 loop spans 15 amino acids. Trimming cost V 7 bases and J 5 bases, with 20 bases left between them. In germline, CDR1 is SEHNR, CDR2 FQNEAQ (reference sequence). CDR3 amino acids: CASTLPGPEVYGYTF. The DNA of the CDR3 is TGTGCCAGCACCCTACCGGGCCCCGAAGTGTATGGCTACACCTTC.

The chain combines TRBV9 with TRBJ2-7, with a tentative D call TRBD2 (6 bases). CDR1 and CDR2 from the germline V gene are SGDLS and YYNGEE. This CDR3 is built from 15 residues. Trimming took 0 bases from V and 5 from J, leaving 15 bases between them. For the CDR3, the DNA is TGTGCCAGCAGCGTAGCCGGGAGACATTCCGACGAGCAGTACTTC. Protein product: CASSVAGRHSDEQYF.

The genes are TRBV6-6 and TRBJ2-7; D may be TRBD2 (6 bases). Per the germline V gene, CDR1 is MNHNY and CDR2 is SVGAGI (reference sequence). V lost 2 bases, J lost 2 bases, and 10 bases lay in between. The CDR3 contains 14 residues. The CDR3: CASSYGGETYEQYF. In nucleotides, the CDR3 is TGTGCCAGCAGTTACGGAGGGGAAACCTACGAGCAGTACTTC.

The DNA of the CDR3 is TGTGCCAGCAGCGTAGTCGGGATGAACACTGAAGCTTTCTTT. Translation: CASSVVGMNTEAFF. This chain links TRBV9 with TRBJ1-1; the D is unclear. V was trimmed by 0 bases and J by 0 bases, leaving 6 bases between them. The germline CDR1 and CDR2 sequences are SGDLS and YYNGEE. The CDR3 has 14 residues.

The chain is built from TRBV19 and TRBJ2-1, with a possible D match to TRBD1 (5 bases). The CDR3 has 16 residues. In germline, CDR1 is LNHDA, CDR2 SQIVND (reference sequence). With 5 bases removed from V and 0 bases from J, the gap between germline ends came to 14 bases. The CDR3 spells CASSEAGPSSYNEQFF. The DNA for the CDR3 is TGTGCCAGTAGTGAGGCAGGGCCGAGCTCCTACAATGAGCAGTTCTTC.

For this clone: The junction departs from germline at one end; a sequencing error may be responsible. This chain links TRBV6-1 with TRBJ2-7; tentatively, D is TRBD1 or TRBD2 (5 bases each). The germline gives CDR1 MNHNS, CDR2 SASEGT. CDR3 length: 14 residues. Written as DNA, the CDR3 is TGTGCCAGCAGTGGGGGACCGTTTTCCTCCGAGCAGTACTTC. It yields the protein CASSGGPFSSEQYF.

This chain joins TRBV5-1 and TRBJ2-7, with TRBD2 as a possible D gene (5 bases). V lost 4 bases and J 3 bases, leaving 11 bases between the germline ends. From germline, CDR1 is SGHRS and CDR2 YFSETQ. The CDR3 runs to 13 residues. CDR3 nucleotide sequence: TGCGCCAGCAGCGCCGGACTGAACTACGAGCAGTACTTC. Its translation is CASSAGLNYEQYF. Looking up the rest from reference TRBV5-1 and TRBJ2-7 gives the full variable domain: KAGVTQTPRYLIKTRGQQVTLSCSPISGHRSVSWYQQTPGQGLQFLFEYFSETQRNKGNFPGRFSGRQFSNSRSEMNVSTLELGDSALYLCASSAGLNYEQYFGPGTRLTVT.

The chain has TRBV11-2 and TRBJ2-7, with TRBD1 identical over 10 bases. The CDR3 is 15 amino acids. The V and J ends lost 5 bases and 5 bases, in that order; junction bases with no gene match: 9. CDR1 SGHAT and CDR2 FQNNGV come from the germline V gene. The CDR3 sequence is CASSDRDRGKNEQYF. CDR3 bases: TGTGCCAGCAGCGACCGGGACAGGGGTAAGAACGAGCAGTACTTC.

The J gene is TRBJ1-1, the V gene TRBV14; D call uncertain. Germline values: CDR1 SGHDN, CDR2 FVKESK. The CDR3 totals 13 residues. Trimming cost V 0 bases and J 6 bases, with 8 bases left between them. The chain's CDR3 is CASSQDWRAEAFF. The CDR3, as DNA: TGTGCCAGCAGCCAAGACTGGAGGGCTGAAGCTTTCTTT. Looking up the rest from reference TRBV14 and TRBJ1-1 gives the full variable domain: EAGVTQFPSHSVIEKGQTVTLRCDPISGHDNLYWYRRVMGKEIKFLLHFVKESKQDESGMPNNRFLAERTGGTYSTLKVQPAELEDSGVYFCASSQDWRAEAFFGQGTRLTVV.

In DNA form, the CDR3 reads TGTGCCAGCAGCGTAGGGGGTGGATCGGGAGCGGGCCAGTTCTTC. Translation: CASSVGGGSGAGQFF. This sequence joins TRBV9 and TRBJ2-1, with a weak D call TRBD2 (6 bases). Germline CDR1 and CDR2: SGDLS and YYNGEE. Trimming left V 0 bases short and J 13 bases short, with 20 bases between. The CDR3 covers 15 residues.

The J gene is TRBJ2-1, the V gene TRBV7-6, with 7 bases matching TRBD1. Germline V gene data show CDR1 as SGHVS and CDR2 as FNYEAQ. The CDR3 extends over 16 amino acids. V dropped 5 bases and J dropped 7; count of bases not matched to a gene: 14. In nucleotides, the CDR3 is TGTGCCAGCAGCCCACAGGGGAACCTTTGGGGGAATGAGCAGTTCTTC. As protein: CASSPQGNLWGNEQFF.

V is TRBV4-1 and J is TRBJ2-5, with a weak D call TRBD1 (5 bases). The J call may be wrong; the DNA end is better matched by TRBJ2-7. Germline lookup yields CDR1 MGHRA and CDR2 YSYEKL. This CDR3 region has 13 residues. CDR3 bases: TGCGCCAGCAGCCAAGATAGGGGTTACGAGCAGTACTTC. This sequence encodes CASSQDRGYEQYF.

This clone was found a few times. The chain couples TRBV5-1 to TRBJ1-1; D remains ambiguous. This CDR3 contains 16 residues. Trimming pared 0 bases from V and 6 bases from J, leaving 18 bases between. Germline lookup yields CDR1 SGHRS and CDR2 YFSETQ. The CDR3 spells CASSLGVGLVSSEAFF. CDR3 sequence (DNA): TGCGCCAGCAGCTTGGGTGTTGGGTTGGTTTCTTCTGAAGCTTTCTTT.

This clone was observed a handful of times. This rearrangement joins TRBV7-2 to TRBJ1-2, with no clear D. Germline CDR1 reads SGHTA; CDR2 reads FQGNSA. This CDR3 is 13 amino acids long. V shed 7 bases and J shed 2 bases, with 11 bases lying between them. The CDR3 protein is CASTSPPNYGYTF. Written as DNA, the CDR3 is TGTGCCAGCACCTCTCCCCCCAACTATGGCTACACCTTC.

The chain uses TRBV5-1 and TRBJ2-7, with 14 bases that match TRBD2. Trimming took 5 bases from V and 5 from J; bases not matched to a gene: 9. CDR1 and CDR2 (germline): SGHRS, YFSETQ. The CDR3 totals 16 residues. The CDR3 protein is CASRGGTSGSRDEQYF. Written as DNA, the CDR3 is TGCGCCAGCAGAGGAGGGACTAGCGGGAGTCGAGACGAGCAGTACTTC.

The chain couples TRBV19 to TRBJ2-1; 7 bases agree with TRBD2. This CDR3 region has 16 residues. V trimming: 3 bases; J trimming: 3 bases; junction bases outside the gene matches: 8. Germline V gene sequence: CDR1 LNHDA, CDR2 SQIVND (reference sequence). CDR3 region: CASSIGASGDYNEQFF. The CDR3 DNA reads as TGTGCCAGTAGTATCGGGGCTAGCGGAGACTACAATGAGCAGTTCTTC.

This chain connects TRBV29-1 to TRBJ1-2, with D unclear. V lost 5 bases, J lost 2 bases, and 12 bases lay in between. The CDR3 is 13 amino acids. Looked up from germline, CDR1 is SQVTM and CDR2 is ANQGSEA. As DNA, the CDR3 is TGCAGCGTTATCTCCGGGTTAAACTATGGCTACACCTTC. Translated: CSVISGLNYGYTF.

The genes are TRBV30 and TRBJ2-3; D unclear. Deletions cut 8 bases from V and 1 base from J, with 19 bases between. CDR1 GTSNPN and CDR2 SVGIG come from the germline V gene (reference sequence). CDR3 length: 15 amino acids. CDR3 sequence: CARIVGWRGTDTQYF. CDR3 coding DNA: TGTGCCAGAATTGTGGGGTGGCGTGGCACAGATACGCAGTATTTT.

V usage is TRBV7-6 and J usage is TRBJ2-2; 7 positions agree with TRBD1. V gave up 5 bases and J gave up 6 bases; unmatched junction bases: 18. The CDR3 spans 18 residues. Germline V CDR1 and CDR2: SGHVS, FNYEAQ. CDR3 region: CASSPPPGQPVRAGELFF. The DNA for the CDR3 is TGTGCCAGCAGCCCCCCCCCGGGACAGCCGGTTAGAGCCGGGGAGCTGTTTTTT. The complete variable domain, with remaining parts taken from reference TRBV7-6 and TRBJ2-2, reads GAGVSQSPRYKVTKRGQDVALRCDPISGHVSLYWYRQALGQGPEFLTYFNYEAQQDKSGLPNDRFSAERPEGSISTLTIQRTEQRDSAMYRCASSPPPGQPVRAGELFFGEGSRLTVL.

The chain carries TRBV29-1 and TRBJ1-2; D not certain. From germline, CDR1 is SQVTM and CDR2 ANQGSEA. The CDR3 consists of 12 residues. V lost 3 bases and J lost 2, with 7 bases in between. The CDR3 is CSVEEGNYGYTF. The CDR3, as DNA: TGCAGCGTTGAGGAAGGGAACTATGGCTACACCTTC.

This sequence joins TRBV6-5 and TRBJ1-2, with 7 bases matching TRBD1. V gave up 3 bases and J gave up 8 bases; unmatched junction bases: 9. The germline CDR1 and CDR2 sequences are MNHEY and SVGAGI. There are 14 residues in the CDR3. CDR3 protein: CASSYTEGASGYTF. Here the CDR3 DNA reads TGTGCCAGCAGTTATACCGAGGGGGCGAGCGGCTACACCTTC.

This clone was observed a handful of times. The V call is TRBV28, the J call TRBJ1-4, with 8 bases fitting TRBD1. The V gene end was trimmed by 9 bases and the J gene end by 8 bases; junction bases not matched to a gene: 5. Per germline, CDR1 MDHEN and CDR2 SYDVKM. The CDR3 length is 12 residues. This CDR3 reads CASTHRGEKLFF. The CDR3, as DNA: TGTGCCAGTACTCACAGGGGGGAAAAACTGTTTTTT.

J is TRBJ2-7 and V is TRBV19, with D maybe TRBD2 (6 bases). Trimming removed 7 bases from V and 5 bases from J, with 18 bases in between. This CDR3 is built from 14 residues. The germline V gene encodes CDR1 LNHDA and CDR2 SQIVND (reference sequence). This CDR3 is CASTMGLAWDEQYF. DNA for the CDR3: TGTGCCAGTACCATGGGTCTAGCGTGGGACGAGCAGTACTTC.